This passage covers 30 T cell receptor beta chains from one sample sequenced in a study of T cell repertoires in cytomegalovirus infection. Via MiXCR, TCRdb re-called the reads, giving one row per CDR3 protein. This sample has fewer than 900,000 distinct CDR3 sequences, with approximately 32% found just once. For these TCRs, the target antigens are not known. Sequences were derived from cultured CD8+ T cells from PBMCs, sampled from culture after CMV antigen stimulation. The receptors come from a human donor in good health (CMV status not recorded). Some clones in this sample may be carry-over from other donors' samples.

The J gene is TRBJ1-2, the V gene TRBV6-5; D is undetermined. This CDR3 is built from 15 residues. Germline-derived CDR1 and CDR2 are MNHEY and SVGAGI. Trimming left V 2 bases short and J 2 bases short, with 12 bases between. The CDR3 sequence is CASSYDGSLNYGYTF. The DNA of the CDR3 is TGTGCCAGCAGTTACGACGGCTCGCTAAACTATGGCTACACCTTC.

The chain carries TRBV7-8 and TRBJ1-1, with TRBD1 as a possible D gene (6 bases). V was clipped by 5 bases and J by 0 bases, with 13 bases between them. CDR3 length: 15 amino acids. Germline loops: CDR1 SGHVS, CDR2 FQNEAQ. As DNA, the CDR3 is TGTGCCAGCAGCAAGGGGGGGGCACTGAACACTGAAGCTTTCTTT. Its translation: CASSKGGALNTEAFF.

The rearrangement joins TRBV20-1 to TRBJ1-2, with 8 bases lining up with TRBD1. CDR1 DFQATT and CDR2 SNEGSKA come from the germline V gene (reference sequence). Trimming took 0 bases from V and 3 from J; bases not matched to a gene: 6. The CDR3 consists of 15 residues. Written as DNA, the CDR3 is TGCAGTGCTAGAGATAGGCACAGGGGGGACTATGGCTACACCTTC. This encodes CSARDRHRGDYGYTF.

CDR3 nucleotides: TGCGCCAGCAGCCAAGGACTATCGAACACTGAAGCTTTCTTT. Encoded protein: CASSQGLSNTEAFF. The rearrangement uses TRBV4-3 and TRBJ1-1; no reliable D call. This CDR3 is 14 amino acids long. Germline V lookup: CDR1 LGHNA, CDR2 YSLEER. V was clipped by 1 base and J by 1 base, with 7 bases between them.

In this sample, this clonotype turned up many times. The chain links TRBV19 to TRBJ1-5; no definite D call. The CDR3 length is 13 residues. Germline CDR1 LNHDA, CDR2 SQIVND (reference sequence). V was cut by 11 bases and J by 0 bases, with 11 bases left in between. CDR3 DNA: TGTGCCTCTCAAGGGCATAGCAATCAGCCCCAGCATTTT. Translated: CASQGHSNQPQHF.

This clonotype has at least ten counts. V is TRBV27 and J is TRBJ1-1; D is ambiguous. CDR3 length: 13 residues. Trimming removed 2 bases at V and 3 bases at J, with 7 bases between. CDR1 is MNHEY and CDR2 is SMNVEV in the germline V gene (reference sequence). CDR3 region: CASSLGSYTEAFF. CDR3 nucleotide sequence: TGTGCCAGCAGTTTAGGCAGTTACACTGAAGCTTTCTTT.

As DNA, the CDR3 is TGTGCCAGCAGCTTAAAAGGGACACGGGGTAATTCACCCCTCCACTTT. Translating gives CASSLKGTRGNSPLHF. The chain combines TRBV7-8 with TRBJ1-6, with D possibly matching TRBD1 (6 bases). Per the germline V gene, CDR1 is SGHVS and CDR2 is FQNEAQ. CDR3 length equals 16 residues. The V end was cut by 2 bases, the J end by 6 bases, with 14 bases between.

The chain is built from TRBV6-5 and TRBJ2-5; perhaps TRBD2 as D (6 bases). The V gene's germline CDR1 is MNHEY and CDR2 SVGAGI. With 5 bases removed from V and 5 bases from J, the gap between germline ends came to 15 bases. CDR3 size: 14 residues. CDR3 in DNA: TGTGCCAGCAGTCACTGGCGGGGCCAGGAGACCCAGTACTTC. This codes for CASSHWRGQETQYF.

This chain uses TRBV12-3 or TRBV12-4 with TRBJ2-7; no firm D call. V lost 1 base to trimming and J lost 6 bases, with 13 bases between them. This CDR3 is built from 14 residues. In DNA, the CDR3 is TGTGCCAGCAGTTTAGGGACCTATAACACCGAGCAGTACTTC. Amino acid sequence: CASSLGTYNTEQYF.

This clonotype was observed a handful of times. The chain recombines TRBV11-2 with TRBJ2-5; D is perhaps TRBD1 (5 bases). The CDR3 covers 16 residues. CDR1 SGHAT and CDR2 FQNNGV come from the germline V gene. V was trimmed by 5 bases and J by 8 bases, leaving 24 bases between them. The CDR3 loop reads CASSVDTGFFSGTQYF. The DNA of the CDR3 is TGTGCCAGCAGCGTCGACACAGGTTTTTTTTCAGGAACCCAGTACTTC.

The chain links TRBV7-9 to TRBJ2-7, with 7 bases identical to TRBD1. Trimming took 1 base from V and 5 from J; bases not matched to a gene: 11. Germline assignment: CDR1 SEHNR and CDR2 FQNEAQ (reference sequence). The CDR3 consists of 16 residues. CDR3 loop: CASSLGVDTGVDEQYF. For the CDR3, the DNA is TGTGCCAGCAGCTTAGGGGTGGATACAGGGGTTGACGAGCAGTACTTC.

Note on this clonotype: The germline gene is not matched at one end of the junction; a read error may be the cause. V and J are TRBV28 and TRBJ2-1; TRBD1 agrees at 12 bases. The CDR3 runs to 14 residues. CDR1 is MDHEN, CDR2 SYDVKM, per germline. This chain's CDR3 is CASSPGTGGDDQFF. CDR3 DNA: TGTGCCAGCAGTCCCGGGACAGGGGGCGATGATCAGTTCTTC.

V gene TRBV15 combines with J gene TRBJ2-1; 8 nucleotides match TRBD2. The CDR3 has 17 residues. The trim removed 0 bases at V and 3 bases at J, leaving 7 bases unmatched. Germline CDR1 and CDR2: LNHNV and YYDKDF (reference sequence). The CDR3 sequence: CATSRDLGGGHYNEQFF. DNA of the CDR3: TGTGCCACCAGCAGAGACCTGGGCGGGGGGCACTACAATGAGCAGTTCTTC.

With respect to this clonotype: This clone may be a read error of a much larger clone one base away. This chain joins TRBV7-2 and TRBJ2-1, with D perhaps matching TRBD2 (7 bases). This CDR3 has 18 residues. V lost 1 base, J lost 6 bases, and 22 bases lay in between. The germline gives CDR1 SGHTA, CDR2 FQGNSA. The CDR3 nucleotides read TGTGCCAGCAGCTTAGGAAGAAGAACGGGGGGCCCCTGCAATGAGCAGTTCTTC. Its protein product is CASSLGRRTGGPCNEQFF.

This clonotype was observed a few times. DNA of the CDR3: TGTGCCAGCAGGGACGGGACAGGTTATGGCTACACCTTC. Amino acid sequence: CASRDGTGYGYTF. The chain joins TRBV2 to TRBJ1-2, with 8 bases aligning to TRBD1. This CDR3 region has 13 residues. Trimming at V came to 6 bases and at J to 5 bases, leaving 5 bases not matched to a gene. CDR1 is SNHLY, CDR2 FYNNEI, per germline. Full variable domain (missing parts from reference TRBV2 and TRBJ1-2): EPEVTQTPSHQVTQMGQEVILRCVPISNHLYFYWYRQILGQKVEFLVSFYNNEISEKSEIFDDQFSVERPDGSNFTLKIRSTKLEDSAMYFCASRDGTGYGYTFGSGTRLTVV.

This clonotype was recorded a few times. V usage is TRBV7-9 and J usage is TRBJ2-1, with a tentative D call TRBD2 (6 bases). The germline V gene has CDR1 SEHNR and CDR2 FQNEAQ (reference sequence). The V and J ends lost 6 bases and 1 base respectively, with 13 bases between them. There are 15 residues in the CDR3. This CDR3 reads CASSIGDWSYNEQFF. The DNA of the CDR3 is TGTGCCAGCAGTATAGGGGACTGGTCCTACAATGAGCAGTTCTTC.

This clonotype was counted between two and nine times. The CDR3 nucleotides read TGTGCCAGCAGTCCCTCCCAACTCCGGGACGCAAACACCGGGGAGCTGTTTTTT. This gives the protein CASSPSQLRDANTGELFF. The gene calls are TRBV5-4 and TRBJ2-2, with D perhaps matching TRBD1 or TRBD2 (5 bases each). Deletions cut 5 bases from V and 2 bases from J, with 22 bases between. From germline, CDR1 is SGHNT and CDR2 YYREEE (reference sequence). The CDR3 runs to 18 residues. Full variable domain (rest looked up from reference TRBV5-4 and TRBJ2-2): ETGVTQSPTHLIKTRGQQVTLRCSSQSGHNTVSWYQQALGQGPQFIFQYYREEENGRGNFPPRFSGLQFPNYSSELNVNALELDDSALYLCASSPSQLRDANTGELFFGEGSRLTVL.

The sample holds many counts of this clonotype. A read error may account for a junction end that differs from germline. The genes are TRBV7-7 and TRBJ2-7; D uncertain. CDR3 length: 14 residues. Germline CDR1 reads SSHAT; CDR2 reads FNYEAQ (reference sequence). CDR3 protein: CASSPNPSSYEQYF. CDR3 DNA sequence: TGTGCTAGCAGCCCAAACCCCAGCTCCTACGAGCAGTACTTC. Supplemented by reference TRBV7-7 and TRBJ2-7, the full variable domain reads GAGVSQSPRYKVTKRGQDVTLRCDPISSHATLYWYQQALGQGPEFLTYFNYEAQPDKSGLPSDRFSAERPEGSISTLTIQRTEQRDSAMYRCASSPNPSSYEQYFGPGTRLTVT.

This rearrangement joins TRBV7-6 to TRBJ2-3; no definite D call. The CDR3 contains 17 residues. Germline CDR1 reads SGHVS; CDR2 reads FNYEAQ. V lost 5 bases and J 0 bases, leaving 18 bases between the germline ends. CDR3 amino acids: CASSPSPPLTSTDTQYF. CDR3 nucleotides: TGTGCCAGCAGCCCGTCCCCCCCTCTGACGAGCACAGATACGCAGTATTTT.

This clonotype was counted at least ten times. The genes are TRBV7-2 and TRBJ1-4, with D unclear. The CDR3 is 11 amino acids. V was shortened by 1 base and J by 6 bases, with 0 bases between the two germline ends. Germline V lookup: CDR1 SGHTA, CDR2 FQGNSA. CDR3 sequence (DNA): TGTGCCAGCAGCTTAGATGAAAAACTGTTTTTT. Translation: CASSLDEKLFF.

This rearrangement joins TRBV9 to TRBJ1-2; the match to TRBD1 covers 7 bases. Germline V gene lookup returns CDR1 SGDLS and CDR2 YYNGEE. This CDR3 region has 12 residues. J was trimmed by 7 bases and V by 6 bases; bases with no gene match: 6. CDR3 sequence (DNA): TGTGCCAGCAATGACAGGGCGTTTGGCTACACCTTC. Protein sequence: CASNDRAFGYTF.

The chain links TRBV5-4 to TRBJ1-1; maybe TRBD1 (5 bases). Looked up from germline, CDR1 is SGHNT and CDR2 is YYREEE (reference sequence). The length of the CDR3 is 16 residues. Trimming pared 0 bases from V and 3 bases from J, leaving 15 bases between. CDR3 DNA: TGTGCCAGCAGCTTGGGCCTCGGGGGAGGGGACACTGAAGCTTTCTTT. Its translation is CASSLGLGGGDTEAFF.

The sample holds many counts of this clonotype. This rearrangement joins TRBV6-2 or TRBV6-3 to TRBJ1-2; D is perhaps TRBD1 (5 bases). Germline V gene lookup returns CDR1 MNHEY and CDR2 SVGEGT. The germline V and J ends were trimmed by 8 bases and 1 base, with 17 bases remaining between them. The CDR3 covers 15 residues. The CDR3 reads CASWPGAGLNYGYTF. DNA for the CDR3: TGTGCCAGCTGGCCCGGGGCAGGACTTAACTATGGCTACACCTTC.

This clonotype has a handful of counts. CDR3 nucleotides: TGTGCCAGCAGTTACTCACGAAACAGGGAGGCCCCGACTTCACCCCTCCACTTT. Translating gives CASSYSRNREAPTSPLHF. This chain links TRBV6-2 or TRBV6-3 with TRBJ1-6, with D possibly being TRBD1 (6 bases). V was clipped by 0 bases and J by 9 bases, with 21 bases between them. The CDR3 has 18 amino acids. Germline assignment: CDR1 MNHEY and CDR2 SVGEGT.

This clonotype was recorded a few times. The chain couples TRBV7-2 to TRBJ2-3, with 10 bases lining up with TRBD2. Trimming removed 5 bases from V and 2 bases from J; junction bases left unmatched: 10. The germline V gene encodes CDR1 SGHTA and CDR2 FQGNSA. CDR3 length: 17 residues. The CDR3 reads CASSNLAGGSYTDTQYF. In DNA, the CDR3 is TGTGCCAGCAGCAATTTAGCGGGGGGCTCTTACACAGATACGCAGTATTTT.

The gene calls are TRBV11-2 and TRBJ2-1; 10 positions agree with TRBD2. Germline values: CDR1 SGHAT, CDR2 FQNNGV. J lost 4 bases, V lost 7 bases, and 16 bases had no gene match. The CDR3 runs to 18 residues. This CDR3 reads CASTSTGLAGDRYNEQFF. The CDR3, as DNA: TGTGCCAGCACCTCTACGGGGCTAGCGGGGGATAGGTACAATGAGCAGTTCTTC.

J is TRBJ1-1 and V is TRBV7-6, with a weak D call TRBD1 (6 bases). Germline-derived CDR1 and CDR2 are SGHVS and FNYEAQ. Trimming pared 1 base from V and 0 bases from J, leaving 15 bases between. The CDR3 runs 17 residues. As DNA, the CDR3 is TGTGCCAGCAGCTTAGTGCCGGGACATTTTATGAACACTGAAGCTTTCTTT. Protein: CASSLVPGHFMNTEAFF.

The chain uses TRBV7-3 and TRBJ1-2; TRBD1 aligns across 7 bases. This CDR3 is 15 amino acids long. Looked up from germline, CDR1 is SGHTA and CDR2 is FQGTGA. Trimming removed 3 bases from V and 6 bases from J; junction bases left unmatched: 10. The CDR3 DNA reads TGTGCCAGCAGCTTCAATGGACAGGCCAGTCATGGCTACACCTTC. It specifies CASSFNGQASHGYTF.

V and J are TRBV9 and TRBJ2-2; D is unclear. CDR1 is SGDLS and CDR2 is YYNGEE in the germline V gene. The CDR3 extends over 18 amino acids. V shed 3 bases and J shed 3 bases, with 21 bases lying between them. CDR3 amino acids: CASSASGPNERDTGELFF. CDR3 sequence (DNA): TGTGCCAGCAGCGCGTCCGGGCCAAATGAACGGGACACCGGGGAGCTGTTTTTT.

The rearrangement joins TRBV6-5 to TRBJ1-6, with TRBD1 matching 10 bases. The CDR3 runs to 16 residues. J lost 4 bases, V lost 5 bases, and 5 bases had no gene match. Per the germline V gene, CDR1 is MNHEY and CDR2 is SVGAGI. The CDR3 DNA reads TGTGCCAGCAGTGGACAGGGGGTTGGGTATAATTCACCCCTCCACTTT. Its translation: CASSGQGVGYNSPLHF.